This TCR beta chain was identified in a study of neoadjuvant anti-PD-1 for oral cavity cancer. As for the study in general: Patients mostly received three to four biweekly nivolumab doses at 3 mg/kg before surgery. Points from the study as a whole: TCR analyses covered only a few patients per response group.

A note on this clone: Its cognate antigen is unknown.

The assay was immunoSEQ multiplex PCR, and TCRdb's table has in-frame clones only and misses some. The repertoire holds 9,800 or so clones, with over 60% as singletons. As to time point: after neoadjuvant nivolumab, at surgical resection. The sequence was obtained from a person between 40 and 85 years old with oral cavity squamous cell carcinoma. The source material was PBMCs, sampled after nivolumab (anti-PD-1) treatment.

The CDR3 here is CASATGGGNTIYF. The CDR3 region has the DNA TGTGCCAGCGCAACAGGTGGGGGAAACACCATATATTTT. This sequence joins TRBV9 and TRBJ1-3, with D perhaps TRBD1 (5 bases). This CDR3 has 13 amino acids. V lost 7 bases and J 4 bases, leaving 12 bases between the germline ends. Germline V CDR1 and CDR2: SGDLS, YYNGEE.